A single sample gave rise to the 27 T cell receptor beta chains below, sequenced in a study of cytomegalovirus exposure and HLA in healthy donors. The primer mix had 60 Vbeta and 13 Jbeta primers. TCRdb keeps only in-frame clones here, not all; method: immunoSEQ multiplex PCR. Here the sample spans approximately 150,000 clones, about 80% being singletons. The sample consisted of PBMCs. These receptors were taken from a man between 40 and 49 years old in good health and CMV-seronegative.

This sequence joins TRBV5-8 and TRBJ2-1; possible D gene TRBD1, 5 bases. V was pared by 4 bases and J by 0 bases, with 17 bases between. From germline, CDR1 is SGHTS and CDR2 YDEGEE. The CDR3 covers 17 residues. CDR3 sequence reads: CASSRGVGRVSYNEQFF. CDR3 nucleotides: TGTGCCAGCAGCCGTGGGGTTGGCAGGGTCTCCTACAATGAGCAGTTCTTC.

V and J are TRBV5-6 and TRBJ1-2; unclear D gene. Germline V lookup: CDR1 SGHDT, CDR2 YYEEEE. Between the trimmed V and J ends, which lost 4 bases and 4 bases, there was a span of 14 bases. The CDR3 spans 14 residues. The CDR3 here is CASSRWAGLYGYTF. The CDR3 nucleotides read TGTGCCAGCAGCCGCTGGGCAGGCCTCTATGGCTACACCTTC.

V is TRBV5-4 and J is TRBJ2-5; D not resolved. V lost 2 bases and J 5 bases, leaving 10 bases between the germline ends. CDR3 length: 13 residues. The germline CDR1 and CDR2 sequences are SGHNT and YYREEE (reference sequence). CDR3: CASSFRAVETQYF. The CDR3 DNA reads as TGTGCCAGCAGCTTTCGAGCTGTGGAGACCCAGTACTTC.

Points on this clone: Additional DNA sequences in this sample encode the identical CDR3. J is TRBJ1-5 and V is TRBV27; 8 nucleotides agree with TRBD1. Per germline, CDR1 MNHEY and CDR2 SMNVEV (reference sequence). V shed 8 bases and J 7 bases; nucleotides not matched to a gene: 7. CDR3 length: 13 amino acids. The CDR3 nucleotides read TGTGCCAGCCGCGGACAGGGTGGCCAGCCCCAGCATTTT. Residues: CASRGQGGQPQHF.

The CDR3 sequence: CASSVAHQTAMAGANVLTF. The CDR3 DNA reads as TGTGCCAGCAGCGTAGCCCACCAGACAGCCATGGCTGGGGCCAACGTCCTGACTTTC. The V gene is TRBV9, the J gene TRBJ2-6; D is perhaps TRBD1 (5 bases). Germline V gene lookup returns CDR1 SGDLS and CDR2 YYNGEE. Deletions cut 0 bases from V and 2 bases from J, with 18 bases between. CDR3 length: 19 amino acids.

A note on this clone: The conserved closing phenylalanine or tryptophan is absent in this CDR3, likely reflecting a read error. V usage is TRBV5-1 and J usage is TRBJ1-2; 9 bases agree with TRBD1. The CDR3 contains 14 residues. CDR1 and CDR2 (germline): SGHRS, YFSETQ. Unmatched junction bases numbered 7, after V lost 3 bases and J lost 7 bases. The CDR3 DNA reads TGCGCCAGCAGCTCGGGTCCGGGACAGGGTGGCTACACCTCC. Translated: CASSSGPGQGGYTS.

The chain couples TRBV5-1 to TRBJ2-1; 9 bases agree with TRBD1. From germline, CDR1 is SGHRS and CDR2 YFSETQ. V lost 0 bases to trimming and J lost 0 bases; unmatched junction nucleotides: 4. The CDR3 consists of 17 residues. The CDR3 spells CASSLGRDRASYNEQFF. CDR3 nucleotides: TGCGCCAGCAGCTTGGGGCGGGACAGGGCCTCCTACAATGAGCAGTTCTTC.

In DNA form, the CDR3 reads TGTGCCAGCAGTGAGGACAGCGGGGTGGATGAAAAACTGTTTTTT. Translating gives CASSEDSGVDEKLFF. The V gene is TRBV2, the J gene TRBJ1-4; D may be TRBD1 (6 bases). Germline-derived CDR1 and CDR2 are SNHLY and FYNNEI. V shed 3 bases and J shed 6 bases, with 14 bases lying between them. The CDR3 extends over 15 amino acids.

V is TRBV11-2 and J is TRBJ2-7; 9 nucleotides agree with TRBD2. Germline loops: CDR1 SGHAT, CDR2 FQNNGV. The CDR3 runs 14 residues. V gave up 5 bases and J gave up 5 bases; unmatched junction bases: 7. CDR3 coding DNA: TGTGCCAGCAGCGTCGTAGCGGGAGAGGACGAGCAGTACTTC. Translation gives CASSVVAGEDEQYF.

As DNA, the CDR3 is TGTGCCAGCAGTTACGTTGGCAGCGTTGAAGCTTTCTTT. It specifies CASSYVGSVEAFF. The chain links TRBV6-5 to TRBJ1-1; D ambiguous. This CDR3 has 13 residues. V lost 2 bases and J lost 7, with 11 bases in between. Germline V gene data show CDR1 as MNHEY and CDR2 as SVGAGI.

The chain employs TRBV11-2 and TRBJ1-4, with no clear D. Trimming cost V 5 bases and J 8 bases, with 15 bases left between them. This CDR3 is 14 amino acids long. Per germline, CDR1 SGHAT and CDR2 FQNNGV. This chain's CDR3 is CASSPIRRSEKLFF. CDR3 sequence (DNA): TGTGCCAGCAGCCCGATTCGCCGGTCAGAAAAACTGTTTTTT.

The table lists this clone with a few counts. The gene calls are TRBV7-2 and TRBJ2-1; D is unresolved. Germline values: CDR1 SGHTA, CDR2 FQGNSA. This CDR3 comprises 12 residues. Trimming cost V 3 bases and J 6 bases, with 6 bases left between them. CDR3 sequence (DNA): TGTGCCAGCAGCTTTTACGGCAATGAGCAGTTCTTC. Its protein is CASSFYGNEQFF. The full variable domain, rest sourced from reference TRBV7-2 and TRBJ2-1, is GAGVSQSPSNKVTEKGKDVELRCDPISGHTALYWYRQSLGQGLEFLIYFQGNSAPDKSGLPSDRFSAERTGGSVSTLTIQRTQQEDSAVYLCASSFYGNEQFFGPGTRLTVL.

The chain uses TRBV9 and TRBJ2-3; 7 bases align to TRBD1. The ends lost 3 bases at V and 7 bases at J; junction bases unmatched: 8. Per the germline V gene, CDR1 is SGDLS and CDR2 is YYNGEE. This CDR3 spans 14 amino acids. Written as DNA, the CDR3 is TGTGCCAGCAGCGAGTCGAGACAGGGCTATACGCAGTATTTT. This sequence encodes CASSESRQGYTQYF.

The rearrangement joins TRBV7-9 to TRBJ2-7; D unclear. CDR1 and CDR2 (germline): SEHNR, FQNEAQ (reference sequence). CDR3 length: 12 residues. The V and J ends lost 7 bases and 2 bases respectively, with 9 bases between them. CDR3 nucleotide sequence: TGTGCCAGCACAACGACAACCTACGAGCAGTACTTC. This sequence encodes CASTTTTYEQYF.

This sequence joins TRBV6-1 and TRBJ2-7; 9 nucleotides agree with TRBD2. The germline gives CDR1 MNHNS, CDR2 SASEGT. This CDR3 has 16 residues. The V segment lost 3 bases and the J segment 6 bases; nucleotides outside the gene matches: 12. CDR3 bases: TGTGCCAGCAGTGAGCGGGGCGGGAGGGCCACGGCCGAGCAGTACTTC. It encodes CASSERGGRATAEQYF.

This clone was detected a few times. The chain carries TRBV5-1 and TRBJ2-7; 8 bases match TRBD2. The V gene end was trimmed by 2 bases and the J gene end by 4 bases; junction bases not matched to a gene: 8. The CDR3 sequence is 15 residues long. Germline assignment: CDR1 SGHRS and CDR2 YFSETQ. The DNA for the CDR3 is TGCGCCAGCAGCTTCGGGGGGGGTCAGGCGTACGAGCAGTACTTC. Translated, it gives CASSFGGGQAYEQYF.

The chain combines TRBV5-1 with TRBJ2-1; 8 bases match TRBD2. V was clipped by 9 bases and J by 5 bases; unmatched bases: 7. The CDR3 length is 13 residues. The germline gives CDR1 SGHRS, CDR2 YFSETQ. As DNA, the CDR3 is TGCGCCACCAATACGGGGGGGAACAATGAGCAGTTCTTC. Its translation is CATNTGGNNEQFF.

The CDR3 region is CSAPGRDPRETF. CDR3 DNA sequence: TGCAGCGCCCCGGGGAGAGACCCCCGGGAAACCTTC. The rearrangement joins TRBV29-1 to TRBJ1-2; D call uncertain. V shed 7 bases and J shed 14 bases, with 23 bases lying between them. CDR1 SQVTM and CDR2 ANQGSEA come from the germline V gene. The CDR3 loop spans 12 amino acids. Complete variable domain (other parts from reference TRBV29-1 and TRBJ1-2): SAVISQKPSRDICQRGTSLTIQCQVDSQVTMMFWYRQQPGQSLTLIATANQGSEATYESGFVIDKFPISRPNLTFSTLTVSNMSPEDSSIYLCSAPGRDPRETFGSGTRLTVV.

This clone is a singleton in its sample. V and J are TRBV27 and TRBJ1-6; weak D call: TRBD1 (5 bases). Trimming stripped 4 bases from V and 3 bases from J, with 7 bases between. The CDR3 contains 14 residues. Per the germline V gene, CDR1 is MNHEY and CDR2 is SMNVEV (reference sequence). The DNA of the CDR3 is TGTGCCAGCAGTTACAGGAGCTATAATTCACCCCTCCACTTT. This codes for CASSYRSYNSPLHF.

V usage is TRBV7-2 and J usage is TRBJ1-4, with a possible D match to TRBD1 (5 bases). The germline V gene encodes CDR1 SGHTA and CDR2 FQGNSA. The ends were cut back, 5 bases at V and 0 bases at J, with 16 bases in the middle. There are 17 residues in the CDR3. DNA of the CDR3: TGTGCCAGCAGCACTCTCGGGGGGAGGGCAACTAATGAAAAACTGTTTTTT. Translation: CASSTLGGRATNEKLFF.

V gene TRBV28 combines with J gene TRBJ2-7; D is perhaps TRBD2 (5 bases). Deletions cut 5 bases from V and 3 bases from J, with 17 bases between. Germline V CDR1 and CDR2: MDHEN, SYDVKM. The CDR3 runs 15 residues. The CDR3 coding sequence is TGTGCCAGCAGTCCACAAGGGAGTTGGGACTACGAGCAGTACTTC. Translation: CASSPQGSWDYEQYF.

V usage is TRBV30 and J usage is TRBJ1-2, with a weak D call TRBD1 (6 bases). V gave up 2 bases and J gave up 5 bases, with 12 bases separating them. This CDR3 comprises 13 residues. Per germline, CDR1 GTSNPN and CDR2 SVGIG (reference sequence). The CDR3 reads CAWSQPQGYGYTF. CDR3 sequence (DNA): TGTGCCTGGAGTCAGCCGCAGGGGTATGGCTACACCTTC.

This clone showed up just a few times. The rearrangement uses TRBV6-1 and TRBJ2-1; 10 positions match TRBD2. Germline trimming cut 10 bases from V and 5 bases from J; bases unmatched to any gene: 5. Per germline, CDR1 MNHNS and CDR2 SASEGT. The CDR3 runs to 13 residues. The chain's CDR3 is CATSGRADNEQFF. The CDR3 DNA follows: TGTGCCACCAGCGGGAGGGCCGACAATGAGCAGTTCTTC.

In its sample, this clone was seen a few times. In nucleotides, the CDR3 is TGTGCCTGGACAGGGGCGGCTGAAGCTTTCTTT. Its translation: CAWTGAAEAFF. V and J are TRBV30 and TRBJ1-1; tentative D call: TRBD1 (6 bases). V lost 4 bases, J lost 6 bases, and 9 bases lay in between. There are 11 residues in the CDR3. Germline V gene data show CDR1 as GTSNPN and CDR2 as SVGIG (reference sequence).

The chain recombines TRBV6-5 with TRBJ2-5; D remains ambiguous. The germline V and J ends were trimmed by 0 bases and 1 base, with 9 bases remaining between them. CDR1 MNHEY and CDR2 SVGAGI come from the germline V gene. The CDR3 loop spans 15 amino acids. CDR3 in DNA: TGTGCCAGCAGTTACTCCAGGCAGCCCCAAGAGACCCAGTACTTC. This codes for CASSYSRQPQETQYF.

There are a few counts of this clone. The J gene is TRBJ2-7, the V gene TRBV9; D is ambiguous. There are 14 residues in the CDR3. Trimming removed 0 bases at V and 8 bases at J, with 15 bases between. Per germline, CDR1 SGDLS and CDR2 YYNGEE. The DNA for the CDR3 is TGTGCCAGCAGCGTAGAGCCCCGTAGCCCCAAGCAGTACTTC. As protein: CASSVEPRSPKQYF.

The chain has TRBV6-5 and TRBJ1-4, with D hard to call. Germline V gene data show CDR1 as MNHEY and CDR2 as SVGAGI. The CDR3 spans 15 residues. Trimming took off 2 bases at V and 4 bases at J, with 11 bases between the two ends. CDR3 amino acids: CASSYGRGDNEKLFF. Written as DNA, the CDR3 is TGTGCCAGCAGTTACGGCCGGGGAGATAATGAAAAACTGTTTTTT.